The next 16 T cell receptor beta chains were all read from a single sample in a study of cytomegalovirus exposure and HLA in healthy donors. Both 60 Vbeta primers and 13 Jbeta primers went into the PCR. Only in-frame clones appear in the TCRdb table, and some are missing; sequencing was by immunoSEQ multiplex PCR. Here the sample spans 100,000 to 150,000 clones, roughly 18% being singletons. Sequenced sample: PBMCs. The receptors were sampled from a female donor in good health and CMV-seropositive.

The chain combines TRBV19 with TRBJ1-2, with TRBD1 matching 10 bases. The CDR3 extends over 15 amino acids. Germline V CDR1 and CDR2: LNHDA, SQIVND (reference sequence). V dropped 6 bases and J dropped 4; count of bases not matched to a gene: 8. CDR3 coding DNA: TGTGCCAGTAGCCATTGGGACAGGGGAAGCTATGGCTACACCTTC. Amino acid sequence: CASSHWDRGSYGYTF.

The chain employs TRBV12-5 and TRBJ2-7; 7 positions agree with TRBD2. The CDR3 has 14 residues. Germline trimming cut 3 bases from V and 5 bases from J; bases unmatched to any gene: 7. CDR1 and CDR2 from the germline V gene are LGHNT and FRNRAP. This CDR3 is CASGLGLVGDEQYF. The CDR3 region has the DNA TGTGCTAGTGGTTTAGGACTAGTCGGCGACGAGCAGTACTTC. The variable domain in full, completed from reference TRBV12-5 and TRBJ2-7, reads DARVTQTPRHKVTEMGQEVTMRCQPILGHNTVFWYRQTMMQGLELLAYFRNRAPLDDSGMPKDRFSAEMPDATLATLKIQPSEPRDSAVYFCASGLGLVGDEQYFGPGTRLTVT.

This clone was observed a handful of times. The rearrangement joins TRBV29-1 to TRBJ1-1; possible D gene TRBD1, 6 bases. CDR3 length: 15 amino acids. With 5 bases removed from V and 0 bases from J, the gap between germline ends came to 16 bases. CDR1 SQVTM and CDR2 ANQGSEA come from the germline V gene. The CDR3 here is CSVQDSFYMNTEAFF. DNA for the CDR3: TGCAGCGTTCAGGACAGTTTCTACATGAACACTGAAGCTTTCTTT.

This clone has more than one count but fewer than ten. This CDR3 reads CASTLDRNEQFF. DNA for the CDR3: TGTGCCAGCACCTTAGACAGAAATGAGCAGTTCTTC. The chain carries TRBV5-8 and TRBJ2-1, with D perhaps matching TRBD1 (5 bases). Deletions cut 6 bases from V and 7 bases from J, with 11 bases between. The V gene's germline CDR1 is SGHTS and CDR2 YDEGEE. The CDR3 loop spans 12 amino acids.

This clone was seen only a few times. The chain has TRBV6-1 and TRBJ2-7; D perhaps matches TRBD1 (6 bases). CDR3 length: 14 amino acids. Trimming cost V 7 bases and J 2 bases, with 15 bases left between them. Germline-derived CDR1 and CDR2 are MNHNS and SASEGT. Here the CDR3 reads CASNVGQQAYEQYF. The CDR3 DNA sequence: TGTGCCAGCAACGTCGGACAGCAAGCCTACGAGCAGTACTTC.

V usage is TRBV7-9 and J usage is TRBJ1-2; 8 bases agree with TRBD1. Germline assignment: CDR1 SEHNR and CDR2 FQNEAQ (reference sequence). There are 13 residues in the CDR3. Trimming cost V 3 bases and J 4 bases; bases outside gene matches: 1. Here the CDR3 reads CASSFGQGYGYTF. Here the CDR3 DNA reads TGTGCCAGCAGCTTTGGACAGGGCTATGGCTACACCTTC.

This chain connects TRBV5-1 to TRBJ2-5, with TRBD1 identical over 11 bases. In germline, CDR1 is SGHRS, CDR2 YFSETQ. J lost 4 bases, V lost 6 bases, and 5 bases had no gene match. This CDR3 contains 14 residues. The CDR3 nucleotides are TGCGCCAGCACCCTGGGGACAGGGGGAGAGACCCAGTACTTC. Translating it yields CASTLGTGGETQYF.

This clone was recorded a few times. This sequence joins TRBV30 and TRBJ1-2; D unresolved. V was trimmed by 2 bases and J by 1 base, leaving 14 bases between them. CDR1 and CDR2 (germline): GTSNPN, SVGIG (reference sequence). The CDR3 has 15 amino acids. The CDR3 DNA reads TGTGCCTGGAGTCGGGGAGGGAAGAGTAACTATGGCTACACCTTC. Encoded protein: CAWSRGGKSNYGYTF.

The V and J genes are TRBV28 and TRBJ2-7; D is unresolved. There are 15 residues in the CDR3. The germline V gene encodes CDR1 MDHEN and CDR2 SYDVKM. The V and J ends lost 6 bases and 2 bases respectively, with 17 bases between them. The CDR3 sequence is CASRPVFLGAYEQYF. The CDR3, as DNA: TGTGCCAGCAGGCCGGTATTTCTAGGCGCCTACGAGCAGTACTTC.

V gene TRBV7-2 combines with J gene TRBJ2-7; D is uncertain. CDR1 is SGHTA and CDR2 is FQGNSA in the germline V gene. The CDR3 totals 13 residues. The V end lost 1 base, the J end lost 4 bases, and 8 bases lay between the germline ends. The chain's CDR3 is CASSLEAEYEQYF. The CDR3 DNA is TGTGCCAGCAGCTTAGAGGCGGAATACGAGCAGTACTTC. Complete variable domain (other parts from reference TRBV7-2 and TRBJ2-7): GAGVSQSPSNKVTEKGKDVELRCDPISGHTALYWYRQSLGQGLEFLIYFQGNSAPDKSGLPSDRFSAERTGGSVSTLTIQRTQQEDSAVYLCASSLEAEYEQYFGPGTRLTVT.

This clone was observed a few times. The chain employs TRBV6-1 and TRBJ2-7, with 8 bases identical to TRBD2. V lost 3 bases to trimming and J lost 2 bases; unmatched junction nucleotides: 3. The germline V gene encodes CDR1 MNHNS and CDR2 SASEGT. CDR3 length: 14 residues. The CDR3 here is CASSDGGGPYEQYF. The DNA for the CDR3 is TGTGCCAGCAGTGACGGGGGGGGCCCCTACGAGCAGTACTTC.

This clone was counted a few times. V gene TRBV19 combines with J gene TRBJ2-1; no firm D call. The CDR3 runs to 16 residues. Germline-derived CDR1 and CDR2 are LNHDA and SQIVND (reference sequence). Trimming pared 5 bases from V and 0 bases from J, leaving 14 bases between. CDR3 protein: CASSPHAISSYNEQFF. DNA of the CDR3: TGTGCCAGTAGTCCCCACGCTATAAGCTCCTACAATGAGCAGTTCTTC.

The chain employs TRBV5-1 and TRBJ2-1, with 13 positions matching TRBD2. V shed 4 bases, J shed 6 bases, and the junction held 7 bases outside the gene matches. This CDR3 contains 16 residues. Germline CDR1 and CDR2: SGHRS and YFSETQ. The CDR3 protein is CASSLNGLAGVNEQFF. CDR3 bases: TGCGCCAGCAGCCTGAATGGACTAGCGGGGGTCAATGAGCAGTTCTTC.

The chain uses TRBV4-1 and TRBJ1-3; TRBD1 agrees at 8 bases. Trimming cost V 1 base and J 6 bases; bases outside gene matches: 14. Looked up from germline, CDR1 is MGHRA and CDR2 is YSYEKL. The CDR3 has 18 amino acids. The CDR3 coding sequence is TGCGCCAGCAGCCAAGGATGGTTTGTCAGGGGGCTGGCAAACACCATATATTTT. Protein product: CASSQGWFVRGLANTIYF.

The chain couples TRBV7-9 to TRBJ2-7; perhaps TRBD1 as D (6 bases). CDR1 is SEHNR and CDR2 is FQNEAQ in the germline V gene (reference sequence). The CDR3 spans 15 residues. Trimming stripped 5 bases from V and 2 bases from J, with 16 bases between. The CDR3 region has the DNA TGTGCCAGCAGCCGAACCGGACAGTTAGCCTACGAGCAGTACTTC. Its translation: CASSRTGQLAYEQYF.

The V gene is TRBV7-2, the J gene TRBJ1-2, with 7 bases aligning to TRBD1. Germline V lookup: CDR1 SGHTA, CDR2 FQGNSA. The CDR3 loop spans 14 amino acids. V gave up 5 bases and J gave up 6 bases; unmatched junction bases: 9. CDR3 sequence: CASSLQQGMDGYTF. The CDR3 DNA reads TGTGCCAGCAGCCTCCAACAGGGGATGGATGGCTACACCTTC.